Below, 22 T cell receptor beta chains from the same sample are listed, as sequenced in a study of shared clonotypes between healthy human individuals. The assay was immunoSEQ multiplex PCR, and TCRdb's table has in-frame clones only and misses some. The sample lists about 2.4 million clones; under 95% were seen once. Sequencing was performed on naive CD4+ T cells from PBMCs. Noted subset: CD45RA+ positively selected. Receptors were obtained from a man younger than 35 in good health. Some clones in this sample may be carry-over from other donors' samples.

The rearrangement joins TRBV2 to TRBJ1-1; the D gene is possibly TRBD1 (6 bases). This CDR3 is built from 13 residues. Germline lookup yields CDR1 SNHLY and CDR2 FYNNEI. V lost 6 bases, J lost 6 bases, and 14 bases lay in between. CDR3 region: CASRVGGTAEAFF. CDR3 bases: TGTGCCAGCAGGGTAGGGGGAACGGCTGAAGCTTTCTTT.

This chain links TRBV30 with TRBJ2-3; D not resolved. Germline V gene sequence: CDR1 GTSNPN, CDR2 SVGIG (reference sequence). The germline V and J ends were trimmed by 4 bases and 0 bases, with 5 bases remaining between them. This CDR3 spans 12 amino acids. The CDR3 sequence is CAWTISTDTQYF. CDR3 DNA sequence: TGTGCCTGGACGATCAGCACAGATACGCAGTATTTT.

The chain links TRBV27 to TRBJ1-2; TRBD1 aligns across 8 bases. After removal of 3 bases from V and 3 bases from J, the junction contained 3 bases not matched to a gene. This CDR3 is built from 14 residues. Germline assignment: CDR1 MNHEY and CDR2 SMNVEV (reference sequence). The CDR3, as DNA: TGTGCCAGCAGTTTCGACAGGGGACACTATGGCTACACCTTC. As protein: CASSFDRGHYGYTF.

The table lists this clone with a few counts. CDR3 in amino acids: CASSQLDSRTEAFF. DNA for the CDR3: TGTGCCAGCAGCCAATTGGACAGCAGGACTGAAGCTTTCTTT. The chain joins TRBV14 to TRBJ1-1, with D possibly matching TRBD1 (6 bases). Per germline, CDR1 SGHDN and CDR2 FVKESK. The ends were cut back, 2 bases at V and 5 bases at J, with 12 bases in the middle. This CDR3 spans 14 amino acids.

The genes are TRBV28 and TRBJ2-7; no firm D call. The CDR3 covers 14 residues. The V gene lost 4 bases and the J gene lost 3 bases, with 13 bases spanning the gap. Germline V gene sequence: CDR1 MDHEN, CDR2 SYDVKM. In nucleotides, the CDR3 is TGTGCCAGCAGTTCCCCTACCCCCCTCTACGAGCAGTACTTC. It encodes CASSSPTPLYEQYF.

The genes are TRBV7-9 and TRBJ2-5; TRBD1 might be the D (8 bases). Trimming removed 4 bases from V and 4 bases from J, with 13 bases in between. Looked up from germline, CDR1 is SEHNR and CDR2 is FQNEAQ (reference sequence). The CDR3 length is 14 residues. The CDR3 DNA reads TGTGCCAGCAGCTCGGACAGGGAGGGAGAGACCCAGTACTTC. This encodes CASSSDREGETQYF. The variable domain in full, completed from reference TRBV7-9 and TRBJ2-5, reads DTGVSQNPRHKITKRGQNVTFRCDPISEHNRLYWYRQTLGQGPEFLTYFQNEAQLEKSRLLSDRFSAERPKGSFSTLEIQRTEQGDSAMYLCASSSDREGETQYFGPGTRLLVL.

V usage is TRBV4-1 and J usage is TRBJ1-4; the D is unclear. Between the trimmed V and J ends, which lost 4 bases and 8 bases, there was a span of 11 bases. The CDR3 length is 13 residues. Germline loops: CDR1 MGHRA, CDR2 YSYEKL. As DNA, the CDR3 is TGCGCCAGCAGCCTGGGCCCTACCGAAAAACTGTTTTTT. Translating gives CASSLGPTEKLFF.

The CDR3 sequence is CAIGQLNSYEQYF. CDR3 DNA sequence: TGTGCCATTGGACAGCTTAACTCCTACGAGCAGTACTTC. This rearrangement joins TRBV10-3 to TRBJ2-7; perhaps TRBD1 as D (6 bases). CDR1 ENHRY and CDR2 SYGVKD come from the germline V gene. The CDR3 runs 13 residues. V lost 9 bases to trimming and J lost 0 bases, with 12 bases between them.

The CDR3 reads CASSYGTPSDTQYF. For the CDR3, the DNA is TGCGCCAGCAGCTACGGGACTCCGAGCGATACGCAGTATTTT. The V gene is TRBV5-1, the J gene TRBJ2-3, with a possible D match to TRBD2 (6 bases). This CDR3 comprises 14 residues. CDR1 and CDR2 (germline): SGHRS, YFSETQ. V gave up 3 bases and J gave up 6 bases, with 14 bases separating them.

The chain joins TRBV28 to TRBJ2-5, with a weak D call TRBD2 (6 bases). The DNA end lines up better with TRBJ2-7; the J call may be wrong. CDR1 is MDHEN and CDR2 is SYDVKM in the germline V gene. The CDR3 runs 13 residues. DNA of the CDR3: TGTGCCAGCAGTTTGGGGACTTCCTACGAGCAGTACTTC. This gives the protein CASSLGTSYEQYF.

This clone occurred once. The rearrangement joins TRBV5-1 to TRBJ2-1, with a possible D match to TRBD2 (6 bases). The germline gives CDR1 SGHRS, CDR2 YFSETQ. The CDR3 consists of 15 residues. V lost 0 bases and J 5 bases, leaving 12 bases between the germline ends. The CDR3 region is CASSLGLAEHNEQFF. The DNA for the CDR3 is TGCGCCAGCAGCTTGGGTTTAGCGGAACACAATGAGCAGTTCTTC.

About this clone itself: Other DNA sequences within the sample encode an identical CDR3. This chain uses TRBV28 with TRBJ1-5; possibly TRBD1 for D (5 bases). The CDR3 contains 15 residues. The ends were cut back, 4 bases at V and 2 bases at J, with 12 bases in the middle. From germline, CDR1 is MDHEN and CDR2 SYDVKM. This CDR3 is CASSSPGTGNQPQHF. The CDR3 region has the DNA TGTGCCAGCAGTTCCCCAGGGACGGGCAATCAGCCCCAGCATTTT.

CDR3 protein: CASSYRGLVGYEQYF. In DNA form, the CDR3 reads TGTGCCAGCAGTTACCGGGGACTGGTGGGCTACGAGCAGTACTTC. This rearrangement joins TRBV6-5 to TRBJ2-7; D is possibly TRBD2 (6 bases). The CDR3 sequence is 15 residues long. Trimming pared 2 bases from V and 3 bases from J, leaving 14 bases between. Germline V gene lookup returns CDR1 MNHEY and CDR2 SVGAGI.

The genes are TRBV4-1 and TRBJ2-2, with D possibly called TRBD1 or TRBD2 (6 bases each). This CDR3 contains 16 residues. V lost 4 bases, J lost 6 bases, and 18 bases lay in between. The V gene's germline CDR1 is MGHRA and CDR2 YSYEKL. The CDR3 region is CASSRGRRGIAGELFF. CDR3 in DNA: TGCGCCAGCAGCCGTGGACGGAGGGGGATCGCCGGGGAGCTGTTTTTT.

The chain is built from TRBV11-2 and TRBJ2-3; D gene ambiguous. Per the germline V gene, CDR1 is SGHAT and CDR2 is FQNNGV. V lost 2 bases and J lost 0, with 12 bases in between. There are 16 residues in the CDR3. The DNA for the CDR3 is TGTGCCAGCAGCTTAAGATGGGCCCTTAGCACAGATACGCAGTATTTT. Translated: CASSLRWALSTDTQYF.

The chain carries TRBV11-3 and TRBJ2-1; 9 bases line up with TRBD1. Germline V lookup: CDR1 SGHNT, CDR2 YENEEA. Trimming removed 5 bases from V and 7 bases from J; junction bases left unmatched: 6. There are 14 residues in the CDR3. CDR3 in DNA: TGTGCCAGCAGCCCGAGGACAGGGGAGAATGAGCAGTTCTTC. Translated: CASSPRTGENEQFF.

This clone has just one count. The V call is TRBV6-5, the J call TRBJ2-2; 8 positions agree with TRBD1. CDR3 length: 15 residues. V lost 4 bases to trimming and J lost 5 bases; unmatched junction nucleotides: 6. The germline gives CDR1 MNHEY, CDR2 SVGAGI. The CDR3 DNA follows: TGTGCCAGCAGTTCCCCCAGGGGGCTGACCGGGGAGCTGTTTTTT. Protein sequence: CASSSPRGLTGELFF.

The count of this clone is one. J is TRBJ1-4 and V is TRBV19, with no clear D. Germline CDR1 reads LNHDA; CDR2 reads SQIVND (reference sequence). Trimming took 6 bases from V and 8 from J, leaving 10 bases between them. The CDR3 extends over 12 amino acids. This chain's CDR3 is CASSPAEEKLFF. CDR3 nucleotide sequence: TGTGCCAGTAGCCCCGCAGAAGAAAAACTGTTTTTT.

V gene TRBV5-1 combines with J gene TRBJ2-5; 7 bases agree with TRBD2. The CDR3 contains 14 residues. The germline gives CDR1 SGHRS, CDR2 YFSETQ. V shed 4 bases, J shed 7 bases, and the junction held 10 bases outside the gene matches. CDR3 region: CASSPAGERRTQYF. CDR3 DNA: TGCGCCAGCAGCCCCGCGGGGGAGAGGCGGACCCAGTACTTC.

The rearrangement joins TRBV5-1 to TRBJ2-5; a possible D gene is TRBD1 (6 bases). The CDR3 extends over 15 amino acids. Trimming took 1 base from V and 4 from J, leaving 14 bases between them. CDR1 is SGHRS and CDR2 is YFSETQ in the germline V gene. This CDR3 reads CASSLTGNQAETQYF. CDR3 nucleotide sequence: TGCGCCAGCAGCTTGACAGGGAACCAGGCAGAGACCCAGTACTTC.

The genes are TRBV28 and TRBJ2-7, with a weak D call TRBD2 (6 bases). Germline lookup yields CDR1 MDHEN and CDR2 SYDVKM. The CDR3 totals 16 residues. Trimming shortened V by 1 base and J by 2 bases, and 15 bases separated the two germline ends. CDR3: CASSLYYIADTYEQYF. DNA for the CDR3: TGTGCCAGCAGTTTATATTATATAGCGGATACCTACGAGCAGTACTTC.

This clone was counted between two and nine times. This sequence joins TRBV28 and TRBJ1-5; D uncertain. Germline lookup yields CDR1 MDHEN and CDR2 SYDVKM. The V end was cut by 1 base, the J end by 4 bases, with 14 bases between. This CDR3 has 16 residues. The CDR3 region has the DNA TGTGCCAGCAGTTTATATCTCGGCACGATGAATCAGCCCCAGCATTTT. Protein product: CASSLYLGTMNQPQHF.